This T cell receptor (beta chain) comes out of a study of graft-versus-host responses after intestinal transplantation. Findings and limits, study-wide: Recipient-marrow GvH clones were detected, some having first appeared in ileum or blood.

This table comes from immunoSEQ multiplex PCR, and its TCRdb copy is limited to in-frame clones, with some not included. The data hold over 65,000 clones, with around 93% observed a single time. About this clone: What it binds is unknown.

This CDR3 region has 17 residues. The J gene is TRBJ1-5, the V gene TRBV21-1. TRBV21-1 is assigned pseudogene status. The source was PBMCs, collected 98 days after intestinal transplantation. The clonotype originates from a human patient who received an intestinal transplant, so some T cells may come from the graft donor. In DNA, the CDR3 is TGTGCCAGCAGAGTAATGCTGCTACATTGGCATCATCAGCCCCAGCATTTT. Its translation is CASRVMLLHWHHQPQHF.